Below, 15 T cell receptor beta chains from the same sample are listed, as sequenced in a study of response to subunit inactivated influenza vaccine. TCRdb redid the calling of the RT-PCR reads with MiXCR, one entry per CDR3 protein. The sample includes around 200,000 distinct CDR3 sequences, 14% of them seen just once. This sample comprised CD8+ T cells sorted from PBMCs, obtained approximately 5 days after vaccination. These receptor sequences come from a man aged 45-65 years who received an inactivated influenza vaccine.

In this sample, this clonotype turned up a few times. The J gene is TRBJ2-3, the V gene TRBV9; 8 bases fit TRBD2. Germline lookup yields CDR1 SGDLS and CDR2 YYNGEE. Trimming at V came to 1 base and at J to 1 base, leaving 5 bases not matched to a gene. The CDR3 runs to 16 residues. The CDR3 spells CASSVPTGGGTDTQYF. CDR3 DNA sequence: TGTGCCAGCAGCGTACCGACCGGGGGGGGCACAGATACGCAGTATTTT.

This clonotype has more than one count but fewer than ten. V is TRBV7-6 and J is TRBJ2-3; 11 bases are shared with TRBD1. The CDR3 loop spans 16 amino acids. The germline V gene encodes CDR1 SGHVS and CDR2 FNYEAQ. Trimming took 6 bases from V and 2 from J; bases not matched to a gene: 7. CDR3 in DNA: TGTGCCAGCAGTTACGGGACAGGGGGATTCACAGATACGCAGTATTTT. Translated: CASSYGTGGFTDTQYF.

This clonotype was recorded a few times. V is TRBV4-3 and J is TRBJ2-7, with TRBD1 matching 7 bases. This CDR3 region has 16 residues. The junction had 6 bases not matched to a gene; V was cut back by 0 bases and J by 1 base. Germline CDR1 and CDR2: LGHNA and YSLEER. The CDR3 sequence is CASSQDLGQASYEQYF. The CDR3 DNA is TGCGCCAGCAGCCAAGATCTTGGACAGGCATCCTACGAGCAGTACTTC.

This clonotype was seen at least ten times. V is TRBV5-5 and J is TRBJ2-7; D not certain. The germline V gene encodes CDR1 SGHKS and CDR2 YYEKEE (reference sequence). Between the trimmed V and J ends, which lost 5 bases and 3 bases, there was a span of 9 bases. The CDR3 runs to 12 residues. The CDR3 region is CASSFDRYEQYF. The CDR3 region has the DNA TGTGCCAGCAGTTTTGACCGCTACGAGCAGTACTTC. The full variable domain, in which reference TRBV5-5 and TRBJ2-7 provide the parts outside the CDR3, is DAGVTQSPTHLIKTRGQQVTLRCSPISGHKSVSWYQQVLGQGPQFIFQYYEKEERGRGNFPDRFSARQFPNYSSELNVNALLLGDSALYLCASSFDRYEQYFGPGTRLTVT.

This rearrangement joins TRBV4-1 to TRBJ2-5; 7 nucleotides align to TRBD1. The length of the CDR3 is 15 residues. V shed 3 bases, J shed 1 base, and the junction held 5 bases outside the gene matches. Germline-derived CDR1 and CDR2 are MGHRA and YSYEKL. The CDR3 region has the DNA TGCGCCAGCAGCCAGACGGACAGGAGCCAAGAGACCCAGTACTTC. This encodes CASSQTDRSQETQYF.

This clonotype was counted between two and nine times. The rearrangement uses TRBV9 and TRBJ2-7, with D perhaps matching TRBD1 (5 bases). The V gene's germline CDR1 is SGDLS and CDR2 YYNGEE. The CDR3 is 14 residues long. V lost 4 bases and J lost 3, with 14 bases in between. The DNA for the CDR3 is TGTGCCAGCAGCACCTCTTCCAGGGACTACGAGCAGTACTTC. Amino acid sequence: CASSTSSRDYEQYF.

The V gene is TRBV5-6, the J gene TRBJ2-7; no clear D gene. Germline CDR1 and CDR2: SGHDT and YYEEEE. The CDR3 runs 14 residues. V lost 4 bases to trimming and J lost 3 bases, with 14 bases between them. CDR3 DNA sequence: TGTGCCAGCAGCACCTATCTGGTCCACTACGAGCAGTACTTC. Translation gives CASSTYLVHYEQYF.

This clonotype was picked up many times. The rearrangement joins TRBV7-9 to TRBJ1-6; D call uncertain. Trimming removed 3 bases from V and 5 bases from J, with 5 bases in between. CDR1 is SEHNR and CDR2 is FQNEAQ in the germline V gene (reference sequence). The CDR3 is 13 amino acids. The CDR3 sequence: CASSLLNNSPLHF. DNA of the CDR3: TGTGCCAGCAGCTTGCTTAATAATTCACCCCTCCACTTT.

This clonotype was recorded at least ten times. The rearrangement links TRBV4-2 to TRBJ2-3; 7 nucleotides align to TRBD2. CDR1 and CDR2 from the germline V gene are LGHNA and YNFKEQ. This CDR3 contains 16 residues. The V segment lost 0 bases and the J segment 4 bases; nucleotides outside the gene matches: 7. The CDR3 spells CASSQDGGSPPDTQYF. The CDR3 DNA follows: TGTGCCAGCAGCCAAGACGGCGGGAGCCCCCCAGATACGCAGTATTTT.

This chain joins TRBV14 and TRBJ2-7; D is uncertain. Between the trimmed V and J ends, which lost 4 bases and 0 bases, there was a span of 7 bases. The CDR3 length is 13 residues. CDR1 is SGHDN, CDR2 FVKESK, per germline. CDR3 sequence reads: CASSPDVSYEQYF. CDR3 nucleotide sequence: TGTGCCAGCAGCCCGGACGTCTCCTACGAGCAGTACTTC. The variable domain in full, with the rest retrieved from reference TRBV14 and TRBJ2-7, is EAGVTQFPSHSVIEKGQTVTLRCDPISGHDNLYWYRRVMGKEIKFLLHFVKESKQDESGMPNNRFLAERTGGTYSTLKVQPAELEDSGVYFCASSPDVSYEQYFGPGTRLTVT.

The rearrangement joins TRBV10-3 to TRBJ2-2; 9 bases fit TRBD2. This CDR3 is built from 16 residues. The junction had 10 bases not matched to a gene; V was cut back by 8 bases and J by 3 bases. Per the germline V gene, CDR1 is ENHRY and CDR2 is SYGVKD. In DNA form, the CDR3 reads TGTGCCATCCCCCAGGTAGCGGGAGTGGACACCGGGGAGCTGTTTTTT. Its protein product is CAIPQVAGVDTGELFF.

This clonotype was counted ten times or more. As DNA, the CDR3 is TGCGCCAGCAGCCACGGACTCCGAGAGAAGTATGGCTACACCTTC. This codes for CASSHGLREKYGYTF. The chain employs TRBV4-3 and TRBJ1-2; no reliable D call. V gave up 3 bases and J gave up 5 bases, with 16 bases separating them. Germline V gene data show CDR1 as LGHNA and CDR2 as YSLEER. The CDR3 covers 15 residues.

A remark on this clonotype: Compared with germline, one end of the junction differs, possibly owing to a read error. The V and J genes are TRBV7-9 and TRBJ2-4; D not resolved. Looked up from germline, CDR1 is SEHNR and CDR2 is FQNEAQ (reference sequence). The CDR3 loop spans 13 amino acids. DNA of the CDR3: TGTGCCAGCAGCTTAGGGGCCACAAACATTCAGTACTTC. The encoded protein is CASSLGATNIQYF.

This clonotype was counted between two and nine times. V is TRBV20-1 and J is TRBJ2-7; perhaps TRBD2 as D (6 bases). Trimming cost V 1 base and J 2 bases, with 15 bases left between them. Germline V gene data show CDR1 as DFQATT and CDR2 as SNEGSKA (reference sequence). This CDR3 is built from 15 residues. This CDR3 is CSARALGGDPYEQYF. CDR3 nucleotides: TGCAGTGCTAGAGCCCTCGGAGGGGATCCCTACGAGCAGTACTTC.

Many counts were recorded for this clonotype. The chain has TRBV27 and TRBJ2-7; D is perhaps TRBD1 or TRBD2 (5 bases each). CDR1 is MNHEY and CDR2 is SMNVEV in the germline V gene (reference sequence). There are 14 residues in the CDR3. The V gene lost 1 base and the J gene lost 3 bases, with 10 bases spanning the gap. The CDR3 loop is CASSLWGTNYEQYF. The CDR3 DNA sequence: TGTGCCAGCAGTTTATGGGGGACCAACTACGAGCAGTACTTC.